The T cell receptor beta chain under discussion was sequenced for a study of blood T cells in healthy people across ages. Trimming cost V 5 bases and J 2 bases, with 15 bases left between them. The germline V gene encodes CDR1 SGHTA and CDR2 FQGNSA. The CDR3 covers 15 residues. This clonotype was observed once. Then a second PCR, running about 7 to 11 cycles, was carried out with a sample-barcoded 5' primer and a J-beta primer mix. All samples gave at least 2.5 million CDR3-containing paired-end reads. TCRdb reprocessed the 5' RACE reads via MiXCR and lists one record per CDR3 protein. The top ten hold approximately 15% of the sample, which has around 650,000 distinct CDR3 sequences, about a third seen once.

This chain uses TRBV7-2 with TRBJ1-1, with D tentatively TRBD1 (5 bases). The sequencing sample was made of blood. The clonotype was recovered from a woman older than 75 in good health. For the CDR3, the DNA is TGTGCCAGCAGCCCCCAGGGTTTGGGTAACACTGAAGCTTTCTTT. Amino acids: CASSPQGLGNTEAFF. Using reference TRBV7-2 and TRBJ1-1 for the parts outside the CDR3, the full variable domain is GAGVSQSPSNKVTEKGKDVELRCDPISGHTALYWYRQSLGQGLEFLIYFQGNSAPDKSGLPSDRFSAERTGGSVSTLTIQRTQQEDSAVYLCASSPQGLGNTEAFFGQGTRLTVV.